These 29 T cell receptor beta chains share one sample of origin, sequenced in a study of cytomegalovirus exposure and HLA in healthy donors. Primers included in the PCR were 60 Vbeta and 13 Jbeta primers. The method was immunoSEQ multiplex PCR; TCRdb's version includes in-frame clones alone and lacks a portion of them. The data hold more than 80,000 clones, with 78% observed a single time. The source material was PBMCs. The receptors originated from a woman aged 40 to 55 in good health and CMV-seropositive.

This clone has a handful of counts. V is TRBV27 and J is TRBJ2-1; 7 bases are shared with TRBD1. CDR1 and CDR2 (germline): MNHEY, SMNVEV (reference sequence). CDR3 length equals 16 residues. Trimming cost V 0 bases and J 3 bases; bases outside gene matches: 5. CDR3 amino acids: CASSLSNNRGYNEQFF. CDR3 sequence (DNA): TGTGCCAGCAGTTTATCGAATAACAGGGGCTACAATGAGCAGTTCTTC.

This rearrangement joins TRBV4-1 to TRBJ1-2, with TRBD1 as a possible D gene (5 bases). The CDR3 extends over 14 amino acids. Germline CDR1 is MGHRA and CDR2 is YSYEKL. V lost 3 bases to trimming and J lost 3 bases, with 11 bases between them. The CDR3 DNA follows: TGCGCCAGCAGCCAGCCAGGGATTGACTATGGCTACACCTTC. It is translated as CASSQPGIDYGYTF.

V is TRBV27 and J is TRBJ1-4, with D uncertain. This CDR3 has 18 residues. The V end was cut by 5 bases, the J end by 0 bases, with 19 bases between. The germline CDR1 and CDR2 sequences are MNHEY and SMNVEV (reference sequence). The CDR3: CASSREFSRRATNEKLFF. CDR3 DNA sequence: TGTGCCAGCAGTCGTGAGTTTTCTCGTCGGGCAACTAATGAAAAACTGTTTTTT. Supplemented by reference TRBV27 and TRBJ1-4, the full variable domain reads EAQVTQNPRYLITVTGKKLTVTCSQNMNHEYMSWYRQDPGLGLRQIYYSMNVEVTDKGDVPEGYKVSRKEKRNFPLILESPSPNQTSLYFCASSREFSRRATNEKLFFGSGTQLSVL.

The table lists this clone with a count of one. The chain employs TRBV21-1 and TRBJ1-1; TRBD1 is the table's D call and was not checked against the DNA. TRBV21-1 is shown as a pseudogene. The CDR3 consists of 14 residues. The CDR3 sequence is CASSKARTSTEAFF. The CDR3 nucleotides read TGTGCCAGCAGCAAAGCTCGGACAAGCACTGAAGCTTTCTTT.

This clone occurred once. The chain employs TRBV2 and TRBJ1-1; possibly TRBD1 for D (5 bases). Germline lookup yields CDR1 SNHLY and CDR2 FYNNEI. V was clipped by 4 bases and J by 5 bases, with 14 bases between them. This CDR3 has 14 residues. CDR3 sequence reads: CASSAETKGTEAFF. CDR3 DNA sequence: TGTGCCAGCAGTGCGGAGACAAAGGGGACTGAAGCTTTCTTT.

The chain links TRBV5-1 to TRBJ1-6, with D possibly being TRBD1 (6 bases). The CDR3 runs 15 residues. Trimming took off 1 base at V and 5 bases at J, with 10 bases between the two ends. From germline, CDR1 is SGHRS and CDR2 YFSETQ. Written as DNA, the CDR3 is TGCGCCAGCAGCTTGAAGGGACATAATAATTCACCCCTCCACTTT. This translates into CASSLKGHNNSPLHF.

This sequence joins TRBV29-1 and TRBJ2-1; TRBD1 matches 11 bases. CDR3 length equals 15 residues. The germline V gene has CDR1 SQVTM and CDR2 ANQGSEA. J was trimmed by 4 bases and V by 4 bases; bases with no gene match: 6. CDR3 sequence reads: CSVGKDRGQYNEQFF. CDR3 DNA sequence: TGCAGCGTTGGGAAGGACAGGGGGCAATACAATGAGCAGTTCTTC.

This clone has more than one count but fewer than ten. The chain recombines TRBV18 with TRBJ2-1; D possibly corresponds to TRBD2 (5 bases). Germline values: CDR1 KGHSH, CDR2 LQKENI. The V end lost 3 bases, the J end lost 6 bases, and 15 bases lay between the germline ends. The CDR3 totals 15 residues. CDR3 in DNA: TGTGCCAGCTCACCTGGGAGTTCGGTCTCCAATGAGCAGTTCTTC. Residues: CASSPGSSVSNEQFF.

The chain couples TRBV28 to TRBJ2-2; TRBD1 matches 9 bases. CDR1 is MDHEN, CDR2 SYDVKM, per germline. CDR3 size: 14 residues. V was clipped by 2 bases and J by 6 bases; unmatched bases: 1. CDR3 loop: CASSLRQGAGELFF. In DNA form, the CDR3 reads TGTGCCAGCAGTTTAAGACAGGGGGCCGGGGAGCTGTTTTTT. Full variable domain (rest looked up from reference TRBV28 and TRBJ2-2): DVKVTQSSRYLVKRTGEKVFLECVQDMDHENMFWYRQDPGLGLRLIYFSYDVKMKEKGDIPEGYSVSREKKERFSLILESASTNQTSMYLCASSLRQGAGELFFGEGSRLTVL.

The CDR3 protein is CATRGLAGALGQYF. The DNA of the CDR3 is TGTGCCACTAGGGGACTAGCGGGAGCCTTGGGTCAGTACTTC. The V and J genes are TRBV6-5 and TRBJ2-7; 14 bases align to TRBD2. V was clipped by 10 bases and J by 10 bases; unmatched bases: 12. This CDR3 is 14 amino acids long. Germline assignment: CDR1 MNHEY and CDR2 SVGAGI.

This sequence joins TRBV5-6 and TRBJ2-6; D gene ambiguous. The ends were cut back, 0 bases at V and 0 bases at J, with 7 bases in the middle. The germline CDR1 and CDR2 sequences are SGHDT and YYEEEE. The CDR3 length is 16 residues. CDR3 DNA: TGTGCCAGCAGCTTGGGGGCCCTCTCTGGGGCCAACGTCCTGACTTTC. This sequence encodes CASSLGALSGANVLTF.

In this sample, this clone turned up a few times. The chain couples TRBV20-1 to TRBJ1-1; D may be TRBD1 (6 bases). This CDR3 has 11 amino acids. Germline assignment: CDR1 DFQATT and CDR2 SNEGSKA (reference sequence). Trimming shortened V by 7 bases and J by 10 bases, and 16 bases separated the two germline ends. The CDR3: CSVEHAGAAFF. CDR3 nucleotides: TGCAGTGTCGAACATGCAGGGGCAGCTTTCTTT.

The V call is TRBV5-6, the J call TRBJ2-7; 7 nucleotides align to TRBD2. The junction had 3 bases not matched to a gene; V was cut back by 0 bases and J by 0 bases. Germline CDR1 SGHDT, CDR2 YYEEEE. The CDR3 sequence is 15 residues long. In nucleotides, the CDR3 is TGTGCCAGCAGCTTGGGAGGGAGGGTCTCCTACGAGCAGTACTTC. Its protein is CASSLGGRVSYEQYF. The whole variable domain, filled in from reference TRBV5-6 and TRBJ2-7, reads DAGVTQSPTHLIKTRGQQVTLRCSPKSGHDTVSWYQQALGQGPQFIFQYYEEEERQRGNFPDRFSGHQFPNYSSELNVNALLLGDSALYLCASSLGGRVSYEQYFGPGTRLTVT.

The J gene is TRBJ2-7, the V gene TRBV4-1; 8 bases match TRBD1. Germline V gene lookup returns CDR1 MGHRA and CDR2 YSYEKL. This CDR3 comprises 15 residues. With V trimmed by 1 base and J by 3 bases, 5 bases remained unmatched. The CDR3 region is CASSQVTGGDYEQYF. CDR3 DNA sequence: TGCGCCAGCAGCCAAGTTACAGGGGGAGACTACGAGCAGTACTTC.

This clone was picked up a small number of times. The CDR3 DNA reads TGTGCCAGCAGTACTCTAGCGGGAGAATTTAGCACAGATACGCAGTATTTT. This translates into CASSTLAGEFSTDTQYF. The chain couples TRBV28 to TRBJ2-3, with 10 bases matching TRBD2. CDR1 and CDR2 (germline): MDHEN, SYDVKM. The CDR3 covers 17 residues. V lost 5 bases to trimming and J lost 0 bases; unmatched junction nucleotides: 8.

The rearrangement links TRBV27 to TRBJ1-5; TRBD1 matches 7 bases. V lost 11 bases and J lost 3; bases outside the gene matches: 10. There are 14 residues in the CDR3. Germline CDR1 and CDR2: MNHEY and SMNVEV (reference sequence). The CDR3 region is CASGAGQINQPQHF. As DNA, the CDR3 is TGTGCCTCGGGGGCGGGACAGATCAATCAGCCCCAGCATTTT.

The J gene is TRBJ2-5, the V gene TRBV28, with D possibly TRBD1 on 6 matching bases. This CDR3 has 13 residues. Looked up from germline, CDR1 is MDHEN and CDR2 is SYDVKM. Deletions cut 7 bases from V and 5 bases from J, with 14 bases between. The CDR3 nucleotides are TGTGCCAGCAATCTACAGGGTTTGGAGACCCAGTACTTC. Residues: CASNLQGLETQYF.

J is TRBJ2-7 and V is TRBV19, with TRBD2 as a possible D gene (5 bases). From germline, CDR1 is LNHDA and CDR2 SQIVND (reference sequence). The length of the CDR3 is 14 residues. V lost 10 bases, J lost 2 bases, and 18 bases lay in between. In DNA, the CDR3 is TGTGCCATCCCCTCGACGGGAACGCCCTACGAGCAGTACTTC. It specifies CAIPSTGTPYEQYF.

The sample holds one count of this clone. This chain connects TRBV6-5 to TRBJ1-1, with 8 bases lining up with TRBD1. This CDR3 region has 15 residues. J gave up 0 bases and V 6 bases, and 6 bases lay outside the gene matches. Germline values: CDR1 MNHEY, CDR2 SVGAGI. This chain's CDR3 is CASRDRDRLNTEAFF. CDR3 bases: TGTGCCAGCAGGGACCGGGACAGGTTGAACACTGAAGCTTTCTTT.

The V gene is TRBV9, the J gene TRBJ1-2; 11 bases map to TRBD1. Looked up from germline, CDR1 is SGDLS and CDR2 is YYNGEE. The CDR3 runs 15 residues. V was pared by 4 bases and J by 4 bases, with 6 bases of the junction left unmatched. Here the CDR3 DNA reads TGTGCCAGCAGCCCAAGGGGACAGGGGGTCTATGGCTACACCTTC. It codes for CASSPRGQGVYGYTF.

This clone was detected only once. The V call is TRBV11-2, the J call TRBJ2-7, with 7 bases fitting TRBD1. The CDR3 has 14 residues. With V trimmed by 1 base and J by 2 bases, 2 bases remained unmatched. Germline CDR1 and CDR2: SGHAT and FQNNGV. CDR3 sequence: CASSLVTGPYEQYF. The CDR3 DNA reads TGTGCCAGCAGCTTAGTGACAGGGCCCTACGAGCAGTACTTC.

There are a few counts of this clone. This chain joins TRBV25-1 and TRBJ1-1; D may be TRBD1 (5 bases). This CDR3 spans 16 amino acids. Trimming left V 6 bases short and J 0 bases short, with 17 bases between. CDR1 and CDR2 from the germline V gene are MGHDK and SYGVNS. As DNA, the CDR3 is TGTGCCAGCAGCTCCTCGGGGGGGACTATGAACACTGAAGCTTTCTTT. Protein product: CASSSSGGTMNTEAFF.

This clone was found a few times. Here the CDR3 DNA reads TGTGCCAGCAGTAACAGGGGCAATGAGCAGTTCTTC. Residues: CASSNRGNEQFF. The chain joins TRBV6-5 to TRBJ2-1, with 7 bases matching TRBD1. Germline V gene data show CDR1 as MNHEY and CDR2 as SVGAGI. V was clipped by 5 bases and J by 6 bases; unmatched bases: 1. The CDR3 runs to 12 residues.

The genes are TRBV7-9 and TRBJ2-1; 15 bases match TRBD2. V dropped 6 bases and J dropped 8; count of bases not matched to a gene: 11. The CDR3 is 17 amino acids. The germline gives CDR1 SEHNR, CDR2 FQNEAQ (reference sequence). The CDR3 nucleotides read TGTGCCAGCAGAACTGGGACTAGCGGGGGGAGCGACCATGAGCAGTTCTTC. Its translation: CASRTGTSGGSDHEQFF.

The chain carries TRBV10-1 and TRBJ1-3; no reliable D call. Trimming stripped 7 bases from V and 0 bases from J, with 7 bases between. The CDR3 consists of 13 residues. CDR1 and CDR2 (germline): WNHNN, SYGVQD (reference sequence). This CDR3 is CASINPSGNTIYF. The CDR3 nucleotides are TGCGCCAGCATAAATCCCTCTGGAAACACCATATATTTT.

The chain employs TRBV18 and TRBJ1-2, with D maybe TRBD1 (5 bases). The CDR3 spans 13 residues. With 3 bases removed from V and 6 bases from J, the gap between germline ends came to 11 bases. Germline CDR1 reads KGHSH; CDR2 reads LQKENI. The CDR3 region is CASSPDGHDGYTF. The CDR3 nucleotides are TGTGCCAGCTCACCCGATGGACACGATGGCTACACCTTC.

This chain uses TRBV7-9 with TRBJ2-2; D is possibly TRBD2 (6 bases). CDR3 size: 17 residues. Germline V gene data show CDR1 as SEHNR and CDR2 as FQNEAQ (reference sequence). V dropped 1 base and J dropped 0 bases, with 12 bases sitting between them. The CDR3 region has the DNA TGTGCCAGCAGCTTAGGGGAGGCGGGGACGAACACCGGGGAGCTGTTTTTT. It translates to CASSLGEAGTNTGELFF.

The V and J genes are TRBV2 and TRBJ1-1; D ambiguous. Per the germline V gene, CDR1 is SNHLY and CDR2 is FYNNEI. V was shortened by 7 bases and J by 8 bases, with 11 bases between the two germline ends. The CDR3 consists of 11 residues. The CDR3, as DNA: TGTGCCAGCATATCTTTCAGAGAAGCTTTCTTT. It is translated as CASISFREAFF.

V and J are TRBV7-8 and TRBJ2-1; 10 nucleotides match TRBD2. V shed 2 bases and J 2 bases; nucleotides not matched to a gene: 9. The CDR3 totals 18 residues. Germline V gene sequence: CDR1 SGHVS, CDR2 FQNEAQ. The CDR3 sequence: CASSLRASGSMAYNEQFF. CDR3 bases: TGTGCCAGCAGCTTACGGGCTAGCGGGAGTATGGCCTACAATGAGCAGTTCTTC.